Listed below are T cell receptor beta chains from one sample, sequenced in a study of blood T cell repertoires in COVID-19. Produced via immunoSEQ multiplex PCR; TCRdb's table is partial and in-frame only. The sample lists 250,000 to 350,000 clones, approximately 86% seen once, with about 2% in the top ten. Source material: peripheral blood. Receptors were obtained from a woman aged 45 to 65 who had recovered from COVID-19. CDR3s include the opening cysteine and the closing phenylalanine or tryptophan. Each record gives: CDR3 protein, V gene, D gene, J gene, CDR3 length. A D gene is named only where the DNA matches it firmly.

CDR3aa: CASSQGSRGTDTQYF
v_gene: TRBV3-1/TRBV3-2
d_gene: NA
j_gene: TRBJ2-3
len: 15

CDR3aa: CASSPLGQGVIDYGYTF
v_gene: TRBV18
d_gene: TRBD1
j_gene: TRBJ1-2
len: 17

CDR3aa: CASSPNRVGGYTF
v_gene: TRBV3-1/TRBV3-2
d_gene: NA
j_gene: TRBJ1-2
len: 13

CDR3aa: CASSRQGDIQYF
v_gene: TRBV6-6
d_gene: TRBD1
j_gene: TRBJ2-4
len: 12

CDR3aa: CASSVAMIYTGELFF
v_gene: TRBV2
d_gene: NA
j_gene: TRBJ2-2
len: 15

CDR3aa: CASSLGTSGGIQETQYF
v_gene: TRBV7-8
d_gene: TRBD2
j_gene: TRBJ2-5
len: 17

CDR3aa: CASNRGIPNTGELFF
v_gene: TRBV6-5
d_gene: TRBD1
j_gene: TRBJ2-2
len: 15

CDR3aa: CASSLSRGLGANVLTF
v_gene: TRBV27
d_gene: TRBD1
j_gene: TRBJ2-6
len: 16

CDR3aa: CASSSGDGMNTEAFF
v_gene: TRBV11-1
d_gene: NA
j_gene: TRBJ1-1
len: 15

CDR3aa: CASSQDASGRAPETQYF
v_gene: TRBV4-3
d_gene: TRBD2
j_gene: TRBJ2-5
len: 17

CDR3aa: CASSLEGVSYEQYF
v_gene: TRBV7-2
d_gene: NA
j_gene: TRBJ2-7
len: 14

CDR3aa: CASSEAGVGLAGKYF
v_gene: TRBV6-1
d_gene: TRBD2
j_gene: TRBJ2-7
len: 15

CDR3aa: CASSFYRLNEQYF
v_gene: TRBV7-8
d_gene: NA
j_gene: TRBJ2-7
len: 13

CDR3aa: CASTGTTRNEQFF
v_gene: TRBV19
d_gene: TRBD2
j_gene: TRBJ2-1
len: 13

CDR3aa: CASSFLDPGVETQYF
v_gene: TRBV5-6
d_gene: NA
j_gene: TRBJ2-5
len: 15

CDR3aa: CASTTRTSRLQETQYF
v_gene: TRBV19
d_gene: TRBD2
j_gene: TRBJ2-5
len: 16

CDR3aa: CASIRTSGPYNEQFF
v_gene: TRBV6-6
d_gene: TRBD2
j_gene: TRBJ2-1
len: 15

CDR3aa: CASGVAPPVDEQFF
v_gene: TRBV5-4
d_gene: NA
j_gene: TRBJ2-1
len: 14

CDR3aa: CAISESRGGAPFF
v_gene: TRBV10-3
d_gene: TRBD2
j_gene: TRBJ2-1
len: 13

CDR3aa: CASSVTGVQETQYF
v_gene: TRBV9
d_gene: TRBD1
j_gene: TRBJ2-5
len: 14

CDR3aa: CASSYRGLNEKLFF
v_gene: TRBV6-2/TRBV6-3
d_gene: TRBD1
j_gene: TRBJ1-4
len: 14

CDR3aa: CATSGYRDTFAGYTF
v_gene: TRBV15
d_gene: NA
j_gene: TRBJ1-2
len: 15

CDR3aa: CASSQDWRANEQFF
v_gene: TRBV3-1/TRBV3-2
d_gene: NA
j_gene: TRBJ2-1
len: 14

CDR3aa: CASSLGGTAKNSPLHF
v_gene: TRBV13
d_gene: NA
j_gene: TRBJ1-6
len: 16

CDR3aa: CASSVSGDTQYF
v_gene: TRBV2
d_gene: NA
j_gene: TRBJ2-3
len: 12

CDR3aa: CASSLLLAGKETQYF
v_gene: TRBV5-4
d_gene: TRBD2
j_gene: TRBJ2-5
len: 15

CDR3aa: CASSPEAADTQYF
v_gene: TRBV2
d_gene: NA
j_gene: TRBJ2-3
len: 13

CDR3aa: CASSDRGPDGYTF
v_gene: TRBV6-2/TRBV6-3
d_gene: TRBD1
j_gene: TRBJ1-2
len: 13

CDR3aa: CASSVDPRDTEAFF
v_gene: TRBV9
d_gene: NA
j_gene: TRBJ1-1
len: 14

CDR3aa: CASSFPDRAYEQYF
v_gene: TRBV6-2/TRBV6-3
d_gene: TRBD1
j_gene: TRBJ2-7
len: 14

CDR3aa: CASGTGVSGANVLTF
v_gene: TRBV7-9
d_gene: TRBD1
j_gene: TRBJ2-6
len: 15

CDR3aa: CATSRDGAAYNEQFF
v_gene: TRBV15
d_gene: NA
j_gene: TRBJ2-1
len: 15

CDR3aa: CGVQGLEYRPLIYEKLFF
v_gene: TRBV7-9
d_gene: NA
j_gene: TRBJ1-4
len: 18

CDR3aa: CASSRQGVTEAFF
v_gene: TRBV6-2/TRBV6-3
d_gene: TRBD1
j_gene: TRBJ1-1
len: 13

CDR3aa: CASSVGPRAMTEAFF
v_gene: TRBV9
d_gene: NA
j_gene: TRBJ1-1
len: 15

CDR3aa: CASSLSGASYNSPLHF
v_gene: TRBV5-1
d_gene: NA
j_gene: TRBJ1-6
len: 16

CDR3aa: CASSLDGGRNSPLHF
v_gene: TRBV7-2
d_gene: NA
j_gene: TRBJ1-6
len: 15

CDR3aa: CASSQASTGQNYGYTF
v_gene: TRBV4-1
d_gene: NA
j_gene: TRBJ1-2
len: 16

CDR3aa: CASSPSWTGSGNTIYF
v_gene: TRBV3-1/TRBV3-2
d_gene: TRBD1
j_gene: TRBJ1-3
len: 16

CDR3aa: CASSSGGMNTEAFF
v_gene: TRBV4-3
d_gene: TRBD1
j_gene: TRBJ1-1
len: 14

CDR3aa: CASSPGGVQSRNQPQHF
v_gene: TRBV5-5
d_gene: NA
j_gene: TRBJ1-5
len: 17

CDR3aa: CSGGQGKDTQYF
v_gene: TRBV29-1
d_gene: TRBD1
j_gene: TRBJ2-3
len: 12

CDR3aa: CASSQTGGGEAFF
v_gene: TRBV5-5
d_gene: TRBD1
j_gene: TRBJ1-1
len: 13

CDR3aa: CASSPPTGGGTKNIQYF
v_gene: TRBV18
d_gene: TRBD2
j_gene: TRBJ2-4
len: 17

CDR3aa: CASSLDWTSGYEQYF
v_gene: TRBV7-2
d_gene: TRBD2
j_gene: TRBJ2-7
len: 15

CDR3aa: CAWSVNLAYNEQFF
v_gene: TRBV30
d_gene: NA
j_gene: TRBJ2-1
len: 14